This is a list of T cell receptor beta chains from one sample in a study of T cell responses to AZD1222 COVID-19 vaccine. Generated by immunoSEQ multiplex PCR, the TCRdb table keeps only in-frame clones and is missing some. The sample has roughly 120,000 clones, around 90% seen once. The input for sequencing was peripheral blood, taken on day 0 of AZD1222 vaccination. These receptors were obtained from an adult in good health. The CDR3 runs from the conserved cysteine through the conserved F or W. The D gene is left open where the match is weak. Some rows have no size entry. The others give once, few or many, or a class for an expanded clone.

clone_size	d_call	j_call	v_call	cdr3_nt	cdr3_aa
.	TRBD1	TRBJ1-2	TRBV30	TGTGCCTGGAGCCCCCTAGGGCCCAGGGGGTTTAACTATGGCTACACCTTC	CAWSPLGPRGFNYGYTF
.	TRBD2	TRBJ2-3	TRBV7-3	TGTGCCAGCAGCTTAGAAGGGGCGGGGGGCACAGATACGCAGTATTTT	CASSLEGAGGTDTQYF
.	.	TRBJ1-4	TRBV2	TGTGCCAGCAGTAGGGACTTGAGGGAAAAACTGTTTTTT	CASSRDLREKLFF
.	TRBD1	TRBJ1-4	TRBV19	TGTGCCAGTAGTACGTTACAGGGGTTTGCTACTGAAAAACTGTTTTTT	CASSTLQGFATEKLFF
.	.	TRBJ2-1	TRBV3-1/TRBV3-2	TGTGCCAGCAGCCGGTCGGGAGAAAGATACAATGAGCAGTTCTTC	CASSRSGERYNEQFF
.	TRBD1	TRBJ2-1	TRBV28	TGTGCCAGCAGTCCCAACCTCGGGACAGGCGACAATGAGCAGTTCTTC	CASSPNLGTGDNEQFF
.	TRBD1	TRBJ2-1	TRBV6-4	TGTGCCAGCAGTGAACACGACAGGGGCTACGAGCAGTTCTTC	CASSEHDRGYEQFF
few	.	TRBJ1-3	TRBV7-2	TGTGCCAGCAGCTCTCAGGGGAGCTCTGGAAACACCATATATTTT	CASSSQGSSGNTIYF
.	.	TRBJ1-5	TRBV28	TGTGCCAGCCGACAACCAGGGAGAGGGAGCAATCAGCCCCAGCATTTT	CASRQPGRGSNQPQHF
.	.	TRBJ1-6	TRBV4-2	TGTGCCAGCAGCCAAGACAGGGGAAAGCTCAGTAATTCACCCCTCCACTTT	CASSQDRGKLSNSPLHF
.	TRBD2	TRBJ2-1	TRBV5-4	TGTGCCAGCAGCTTGGCTAGCGGGGGCCCCTACAATGAGCAGTTCTTC	CASSLASGGPYNEQFF
.	.	TRBJ2-7	TRBV7-9	TGTGCCAGCAGCGTCACCGGGACTGACCGAGAGCAGTACTTC	CASSVTGTDREQYF
.	TRBD1	TRBJ2-7	TRBV27	TGTGCCAGCAGTCCAGGGACAGGGGGCTACGAGCAGTACTTC	CASSPGTGGYEQYF
many	.	TRBJ2-7	TRBV18	TGTGCCAGCTCATGGGACGTTCGCTCCTACGAGCAGTACTTC	CASSWDVRSYEQYF
.	.	TRBJ1-5	TRBV30	TGTGCCTGGAGTGTAGACAGTGGGAGCAATCAGCCCCAGCATTTT	CAWSVDSGSNQPQHF
.	TRBD2	TRBJ2-3	TRBV19	TGTGCCAGCGAAGGACGAACTAGCGGGACCACAGATACGCAGTATTTT	CASEGRTSGTTDTQYF
.	.	TRBJ2-7	TRBV3-1/TRBV3-2	TGTGCCAGCAGCGGTTCCTGGGTTTCCGAGCAGTACTTC	CASSGSWVSEQYF
.	.	TRBJ2-7	TRBV6-5	TGTGCCAGCCAGACCAGCCTAGGCTACGAGCAGTACTTC	CASQTSLGYEQYF
.	TRBD1	TRBJ2-5	TRBV19	TGTGCCAGTAGTCGACAGGGGGGAGAGACCCAGTACTTC	CASSRQGGETQYF
.	TRBD1	TRBJ2-5	TRBV15	TGTGCCACCAGCTCAGGGGGCTTGGAGACCCAGTACTTC	CATSSGGLETQYF
.	TRBD1	TRBJ2-6	TRBV24-1	TGTGCCACCAGTGACTATAGACCGACAGGGGAACGGGCTGGGGCCAACGTCCTGACTTTC	CATSDYRPTGERAGANVLTF
.	TRBD1	TRBJ2-3	TRBV7-2	TGTGCCAGCAGCTTAGCGCAGGGGGTTGCAGATACGCAGTATTTT	CASSLAQGVADTQYF